This T cell receptor beta chain was captured in a study of beta chain features in type 1 diabetes. Study background: Patients shared similar age, gender and cell yields with healthy donors. Study conclusions and caveats: Possibly, sequencing cDNA over-represented cells that had high TCR expression levels. Researchers report that Type 1 diabetes patients had moderately but significantly shorter TCRB CDR3s across all four CD4+ subsets.

Sequencing targeted expressed TCRB transcripts, as all isolated RNA had been reverse transcribed. The protocol was immunoSEQ multiplex PCR, while the TCRdb copy is restricted to in-frame clones and leaves out a portion. The table has some 360,000 clones, 20% seen once; the top ten hold about 0.044%. Each of the CD4+ naive, central memory, regulatory and stem cell-like memory populations was sorted via CD45RO/CCR7/CD25/CD127/CD95/CD27. Germline V CDR1 and CDR2: MGHDK, SYGVNS. The V gene end was trimmed by 3 bases and the J gene end by 7 bases; junction bases not matched to a gene: 10. There are 15 residues in the CDR3. This clone showed up just a few times. Its antigen is undetermined.

The rearrangement joins TRBV25-1 to TRBJ2-7; TRBD1 matches at 9 bases. The clonotype was recovered from a woman aged 18-29 years in good health. The sequenced sample consisted of naive CD4+ T cells from blood. CDR3: CASSDAGTGRLEQYF. The CDR3 coding sequence is TGTGCCAGCAGTGATGCCGGGACAGGGCGCCTAGAGCAGTACTTC.